The 14 T cell receptor beta chains below all came from one sample that was sequenced in a study of T cell changes during pregnancy in multiple sclerosis. Clones were read by immunoSEQ multiplex PCR, and TCRdb kept only the in-frame ones, dropping some. The sample contains more than 45,000 clones, about 88% of which appear only once. The sample was CD4+ T cells from peripheral blood mononuclear cells, taken in the second trimester of pregnancy. These receptors all stem from a female donor with multiple sclerosis, enrolled in a pregnancy study.

The chain employs TRBV18 and TRBJ1-1; D call uncertain. Germline CDR1 is KGHSH and CDR2 is LQKENI. The length of the CDR3 is 13 residues. The V gene lost 4 bases and the J gene lost 6 bases, with 12 bases spanning the gap. The CDR3 DNA reads TGTGCCAGCTCACGGCGGGTTATGGCTGAAGCTTTCTTT. Amino acid sequence: CASSRRVMAEAFF.

This clone turned up a few times. The rearrangement joins TRBV14 to TRBJ2-6, with TRBD1 matching over 9 bases. Per germline, CDR1 SGHDN and CDR2 FVKESK. The ends lost 4 bases at V and 2 bases at J; junction bases unmatched: 6. The CDR3 contains 17 residues. The CDR3 nucleotides are TGTGCCAGCAGCCCGGACAGGGGAACAACTGGGGCCAACGTCCTGACTTTC. This encodes CASSPDRGTTGANVLTF.

V gene TRBV7-3 combines with J gene TRBJ2-7; 9 bases line up with TRBD2. V trimming: 3 bases; J trimming: 1 base; junction bases outside the gene matches: 4. This CDR3 spans 15 amino acids. Per the germline V gene, CDR1 is SGHTA and CDR2 is FQGTGA. CDR3 loop: CASSFGLAISYEQYF. The DNA of the CDR3 is TGTGCCAGCAGCTTCGGACTAGCGATATCCTACGAGCAGTACTTC.

The CDR3 protein is CASSPGLAGEGTQYF. The CDR3 region has the DNA TGTGCCAGCAGCCCGGGACTAGCGGGAGAGGGTACGCAGTATTTT. V and J are TRBV5-4 and TRBJ2-3, with 14 bases that match TRBD2. CDR1 and CDR2 (germline): SGHNT, YYREEE (reference sequence). The length of the CDR3 is 15 residues. V was clipped by 4 bases and J by 8 bases; unmatched bases: 6. Together with reference TRBV5-4 and TRBJ2-3, the CDR3 gives the full variable domain: ETGVTQSPTHLIKTRGQQVTLRCSSQSGHNTVSWYQQALGQGPQFIFQYYREEENGRGNFPPRFSGLQFPNYSSELNVNALELDDSALYLCASSPGLAGEGTQYFGPGTRLTVL.

The chain recombines TRBV4-3 with TRBJ2-2; 7 positions agree with TRBD2. V shed 0 bases and J 3 bases; nucleotides not matched to a gene: 7. Per the germline V gene, CDR1 is LGHNA and CDR2 is YSLEER. The CDR3 length is 17 residues. CDR3: CASSQDVNGRYTGELFF. The CDR3 DNA reads TGCGCCAGCAGCCAAGATGTTAACGGGAGGTACACCGGGGAGCTGTTTTTT.

This CDR3 reads CASSLVQGPGVPRSTEAFF. The DNA of the CDR3 is TGTGCCAGCAGCTTGGTGCAGGGTCCAGGAGTTCCACGGAGCACTGAAGCTTTCTTT. The chain has TRBV5-8 and TRBJ1-1, with D possibly matching TRBD1 (5 bases). CDR1 is SGHTS and CDR2 is YDEGEE in the germline V gene. The CDR3 length is 19 residues. Trimming removed 0 bases at V and 4 bases at J, with 25 bases between. Using reference TRBV5-8 and TRBJ1-1 for the parts outside the CDR3, the full variable domain is EAGVTQSPTHLIKTRGQQATLRCSPISGHTSVYWYQQALGLGLQFLLWYDEGEERNRGNFPPRFSGRQFPNYSSELNVNALELEDSALYLCASSLVQGPGVPRSTEAFFGQGTRLTVV.

Remarks on this clone: This CDR3 is also generated by other DNA sequences in the sample. The V and J genes are TRBV7-9 and TRBJ2-7, with D unclear. The CDR3 is 13 amino acids. Germline V gene lookup returns CDR1 SEHNR and CDR2 FQNEAQ (reference sequence). V shed 3 bases and J shed 1 base, with 7 bases lying between them. CDR3 sequence reads: CASSFGQSYEQYF. CDR3 in DNA: TGTGCCAGCAGCTTCGGTCAATCCTACGAGCAGTACTTC.

V is TRBV5-1 and J is TRBJ2-1, with 15 bases lining up with TRBD2. The CDR3 loop spans 18 amino acids. With 4 bases clipped from V and 1 base from J, the junction kept 6 bases outside the gene matches. Germline V gene sequence: CDR1 SGHRS, CDR2 YFSETQ. The CDR3: CASSHGLAGGESYNEQFF. As DNA, the CDR3 is TGCGCCAGCAGCCACGGACTAGCGGGAGGGGAGTCCTACAATGAGCAGTTCTTC.

The chain joins TRBV6-5 to TRBJ2-5; D not resolved. From germline, CDR1 is MNHEY and CDR2 SVGAGI. V shed 2 bases and J shed 1 base, with 5 bases lying between them. The CDR3 has 13 amino acids. The CDR3 loop is CASSYQSQETQYF. The CDR3, as DNA: TGTGCCAGCAGTTACCAATCCCAAGAGACCCAGTACTTC.

The V gene is TRBV2, the J gene TRBJ2-2, with TRBD2 matching 9 bases. CDR1 is SNHLY and CDR2 is FYNNEI in the germline V gene. V was pared by 3 bases and J by 5 bases, with 4 bases of the junction left unmatched. This CDR3 region has 15 residues. The CDR3 sequence: CASSDGLAGTGELFF. The DNA for the CDR3 is TGTGCCAGCAGTGACGGGCTAGCGGGGACCGGGGAGCTGTTTTTT.

The chain recombines TRBV7-3 with TRBJ2-7; a possible D gene is TRBD1 (6 bases). The CDR3 length is 14 residues. V was cut by 0 bases and J by 3 bases, with 9 bases left in between. From germline, CDR1 is SGHTA and CDR2 FQGTGA. CDR3 in DNA: TGTGCCAGCAGCTTAACGCCAGGGGTCTACGAGCAGTACTTC. It specifies CASSLTPGVYEQYF. Full variable domain (remainder filled in from reference TRBV7-3 and TRBJ2-7): GAGVSQTPSNKVTEKGKYVELRCDPISGHTALYWYRQSLGQGPEFLIYFQGTGAADDSGLPNDRFFAVRPEGSVSTLKIQRTERGDSAVYLCASSLTPGVYEQYFGPGTRLTVT.

This clone was observed once. The chain recombines TRBV7-9 with TRBJ2-1, with 8 nucleotides matching TRBD2. The CDR3 runs to 15 residues. Germline V gene data show CDR1 as SEHNR and CDR2 as FQNEAQ (reference sequence). After removal of 2 bases from V and 6 bases from J, the junction contained 6 bases not matched to a gene. The CDR3 region is CASSLILAEFNEQFF. CDR3 sequence (DNA): TGTGCCAGCAGCTTAATACTAGCGGAGTTCAATGAGCAGTTCTTC. The full variable domain, completed using reference TRBV7-9 and TRBJ2-1, is DTGVSQNPRHKITKRGQNVTFRCDPISEHNRLYWYRQTLGQGPEFLTYFQNEAQLEKSRLLSDRFSAERPKGSFSTLEIQRTEQGDSAMYLCASSLILAEFNEQFFGPGTRLTVL.

V gene TRBV2 combines with J gene TRBJ2-7; 8 nucleotides agree with TRBD2. Germline V gene sequence: CDR1 SNHLY, CDR2 FYNNEI. The J segment lost 5 bases and the V segment lost 7 bases, leaving 4 bases of the junction unmatched. The CDR3 totals 12 residues. The CDR3 region is CASKRELDEQYF. In nucleotides, the CDR3 is TGTGCCAGCAAGCGGGAGTTGGACGAGCAGTACTTC.

This rearrangement joins TRBV4-1 to TRBJ2-7; TRBD2 matches 11 bases. The CDR3 loop spans 17 amino acids. Germline trimming cut 6 bases from V and 3 bases from J; bases unmatched to any gene: 13. The germline V gene has CDR1 MGHRA and CDR2 YSYEKL. CDR3 sequence reads: CASSRLGTSGVGYEQYF. CDR3 in DNA: TGCGCCAGCAGTCGTCTAGGGACTAGCGGTGTTGGCTACGAGCAGTACTTC.